The source of this TCR beta chain is a study of T cell responses to AZD1222 COVID-19 vaccine. Findings and caveats of the study: Two doses of AZD1222 preceded a rise in Spike-specific TCR breadth and depth.

Notes on this clone: Its antigen is still unknown.

Clones were sequenced by immunoSEQ multiplex PCR, and TCRdb holds only the in-frame ones, with some missing. The profile shows 75,000 to 90,000 clones, 89% of them singletons. The CDR3 consists of 15 residues. The chain combines TRBV21-1 with TRBJ2-7; the table names TRBD2, a call not compared with the DNA. TRBV21-1 is a pseudogene segment. The clonotype originates from an adult in good health. The specimen comprised peripheral blood, sampled on day 0 of AZD1222 vaccination. In DNA, the CDR3 is TGTGCCAGCAGCAAAAGGGGAGGGGGACCCTTGAAACAGTACTTC. Residues: CASSKRGGGPLKQYF.